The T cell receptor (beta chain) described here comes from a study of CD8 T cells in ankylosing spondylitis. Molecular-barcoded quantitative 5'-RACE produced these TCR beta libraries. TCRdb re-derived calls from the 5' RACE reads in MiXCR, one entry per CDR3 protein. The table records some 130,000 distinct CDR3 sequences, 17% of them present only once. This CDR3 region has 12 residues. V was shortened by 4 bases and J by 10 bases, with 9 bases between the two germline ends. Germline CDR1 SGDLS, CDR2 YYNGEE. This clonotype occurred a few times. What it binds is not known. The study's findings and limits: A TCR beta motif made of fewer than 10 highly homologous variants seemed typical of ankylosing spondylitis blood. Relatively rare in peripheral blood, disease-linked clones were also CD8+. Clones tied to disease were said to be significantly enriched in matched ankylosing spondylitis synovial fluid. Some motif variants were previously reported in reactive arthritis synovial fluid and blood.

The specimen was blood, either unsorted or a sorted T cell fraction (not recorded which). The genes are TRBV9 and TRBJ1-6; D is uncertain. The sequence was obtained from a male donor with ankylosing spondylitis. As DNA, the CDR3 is TGTGCCAGCAGCTTCTCCGGATCACCCCTCCACTTT. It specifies CASSFSGSPLHF.